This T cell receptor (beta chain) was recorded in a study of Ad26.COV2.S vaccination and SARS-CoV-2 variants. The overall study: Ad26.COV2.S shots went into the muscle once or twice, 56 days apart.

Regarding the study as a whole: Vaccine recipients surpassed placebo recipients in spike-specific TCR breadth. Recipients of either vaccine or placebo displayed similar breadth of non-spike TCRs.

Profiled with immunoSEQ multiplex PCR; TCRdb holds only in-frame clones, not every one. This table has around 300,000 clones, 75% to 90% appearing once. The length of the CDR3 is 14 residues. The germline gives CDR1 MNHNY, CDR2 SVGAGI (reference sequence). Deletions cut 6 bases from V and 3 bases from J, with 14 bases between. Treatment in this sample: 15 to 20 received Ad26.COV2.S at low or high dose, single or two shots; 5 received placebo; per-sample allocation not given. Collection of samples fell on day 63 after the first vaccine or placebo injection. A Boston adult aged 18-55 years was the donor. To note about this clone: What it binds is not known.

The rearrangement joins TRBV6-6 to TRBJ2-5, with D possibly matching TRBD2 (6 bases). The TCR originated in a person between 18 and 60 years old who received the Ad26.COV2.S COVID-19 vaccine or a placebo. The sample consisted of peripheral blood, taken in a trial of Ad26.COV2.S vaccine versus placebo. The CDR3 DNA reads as TGTGCCAGCAGCTCTGCGGAGCGGGAAGAGACCCAGTACTTC. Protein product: CASSSAEREETQYF.